The 23 T cell receptor beta chains presented below share a single source sample, sequenced in a study of shared clonotypes between healthy human individuals. CD45RO-negative CD8 cells positively selected for CCR7 made up the naive population, which excluded terminally differentiated effector memory CD45RA+ cells. Some clones are missing from TCRdb's copy, which holds only in-frame ones; the method was immunoSEQ multiplex PCR. The sample yields around 2,100,000 clones, over 85% seen once. The sequenced material came from naive CD8+ T cells sorted from blood. Receptor source: a young man in good health.

This rearrangement joins TRBV5-1 to TRBJ2-7; TRBD1 matches 10 bases. J was trimmed by 0 bases and V by 3 bases; bases with no gene match: 3. Germline assignment: CDR1 SGHRS and CDR2 YFSETQ. This CDR3 spans 15 amino acids. The CDR3 coding sequence is TGCGCCAGCAGCTCGGGACAGGGGAGCTCCTACGAGCAGTACTTC. This gives the protein CASSSGQGSSYEQYF.

The CDR3 nucleotides are TGTGCCAGCATTCTCCCGGGCAGACAACCTTCCTACGAGCAGTACTTC. It codes for CASILPGRQPSYEQYF. The chain couples TRBV6-4 to TRBJ2-7; D uncertain. This CDR3 is built from 16 residues. Germline values: CDR1 MRHNA, CDR2 SNTAGT. Trimming removed 7 bases from V and 1 base from J, with 20 bases in between.

This clone was recorded only once. The chain recombines TRBV13 with TRBJ1-1; D remains ambiguous. The CDR3 sequence is 13 residues long. Germline-derived CDR1 and CDR2 are PRHDT and FYEKMQ (reference sequence). V gave up 5 bases and J gave up 1 base, with 8 bases separating them. The CDR3 DNA reads TGTGCCAGCAGCGAGGAGGCGAACACTGAAGCTTTCTTT. Translated, it gives CASSEEANTEAFF.

The chain uses TRBV13 and TRBJ2-3; TRBD2 might be the D (5 bases). The CDR3 loop spans 16 amino acids. V lost 5 bases and J lost 3, with 18 bases in between. Germline V gene sequence: CDR1 PRHDT, CDR2 FYEKMQ (reference sequence). The DNA of the CDR3 is TGTGCCAGCAGCCAAACCGGACTGACAAGGACAGATACGCAGTATTTT. Protein: CASSQTGLTRTDTQYF.

This clone was seen once. At the DNA level, this CDR3 is encoded by other sequences in the same sample as well. The chain carries TRBV7-9 and TRBJ2-7, with D possibly TRBD1 on 6 matching bases. The CDR3 has 12 residues. Trimming left V 5 bases short and J 5 bases short, with 10 bases between. Germline assignment: CDR1 SEHNR and CDR2 FQNEAQ (reference sequence). Written as DNA, the CDR3 is TGTGCCAGCAGCCCACACAGGGACGAGCAGTACTTC. It specifies CASSPHRDEQYF.

This clone was counted a single time. The chain is built from TRBV6-5 and TRBJ2-7; D is unclear. Trimming left V 6 bases short and J 9 bases short, with 21 bases between. The length of the CDR3 is 14 residues. Germline assignment: CDR1 MNHEY and CDR2 SVGAGI. CDR3 in amino acids: CASSYRDDLRGQYF. DNA of the CDR3: TGTGCCAGCAGCTACAGAGACGACCTACGAGGGCAGTACTTC.

V gene TRBV5-8 combines with J gene TRBJ2-5; TRBD1 agrees at 11 bases. Germline V CDR1 and CDR2: SGHTS, YDEGEE. The CDR3 runs to 16 residues. Trimming took 4 bases from V and 1 from J; bases not matched to a gene: 6. The CDR3 coding sequence is TGTGCCAGCAGCACGGGACAGGGGGAAGGCCAAGAGACCCAGTACTTC. This translates into CASSTGQGEGQETQYF.

The chain joins TRBV30 to TRBJ2-1; D uncertain. CDR1 GTSNPN and CDR2 SVGIG come from the germline V gene (reference sequence). V shed 0 bases and J shed 7 bases, with 10 bases lying between them. The CDR3 consists of 13 residues. CDR3 sequence reads: CAWSVDGKNEQFF. The CDR3 coding sequence is TGTGCCTGGAGTGTAGATGGTAAAAATGAGCAGTTCTTC.

This clone was seen just once. The sample carries other DNA sequences with the same CDR3. This chain joins TRBV7-9 and TRBJ2-5, with 10 bases aligning to TRBD2. Trimming removed 0 bases from V and 5 bases from J; junction bases left unmatched: 0. The CDR3 spans 14 residues. Germline CDR1 is SEHNR and CDR2 is FQNEAQ (reference sequence). The CDR3 loop is CASSLAGLAETQYF. The CDR3 bases are TGTGCCAGCAGCTTAGCGGGACTAGCGGAGACCCAGTACTTC.

In this sample, this clone turned up a few times. Additional DNA sequences in this sample encode the identical CDR3. V and J are TRBV4-1 and TRBJ2-2; D is uncertain. Germline values: CDR1 MGHRA, CDR2 YSYEKL. The CDR3 has 14 amino acids. Trimming took off 1 base at V and 2 bases at J, with 5 bases between the two ends. CDR3 DNA sequence: TGCGCCAGCAGCCAAGGACCTAACACCGGGGAGCTGTTTTTT. As protein: CASSQGPNTGELFF.

The chain joins TRBV5-1 to TRBJ1-2; 7 bases are shared with TRBD1. Germline CDR1 is SGHRS and CDR2 is YFSETQ. The V segment lost 0 bases and the J segment 1 base; nucleotides outside the gene matches: 3. The CDR3 has 15 residues. CDR3 DNA sequence: TGCGCCAGCAGCTTGGCCCCAGGGGGTAACTATGGCTACACCTTC. This encodes CASSLAPGGNYGYTF. The entire variable domain, with the rest obtained from reference TRBV5-1 and TRBJ1-2, is as follows: KAGVTQTPRYLIKTRGQQVTLSCSPISGHRSVSWYQQTPGQGLQFLFEYFSETQRNKGNFPGRFSGRQFSNSRSEMNVSTLELGDSALYLCASSLAPGGNYGYTFGSGTRLTVV.

The chain uses TRBV27 and TRBJ2-1; TRBD1 is a possible D gene (6 bases). V was cut by 2 bases and J by 6 bases, with 11 bases left in between. The CDR3 is 14 residues long. In germline, CDR1 is MNHEY, CDR2 SMNVEV (reference sequence). CDR3 nucleotide sequence: TGTGCCAGCAGTTTACGACAGGCCACCAATGAGCAGTTCTTC. Protein: CASSLRQATNEQFF.

V is TRBV7-2 and J is TRBJ2-5, with D perhaps TRBD1 (5 bases). The V gene lost 5 bases and the J gene lost 5 bases, with 21 bases spanning the gap. The CDR3 is made up of 16 amino acids. CDR1 is SGHTA and CDR2 is FQGNSA in the germline V gene. The CDR3 loop reads CASSLKDQGNWETQYF. CDR3 in DNA: TGTGCCAGCAGCCTCAAAGATCAGGGAAACTGGGAGACCCAGTACTTC.

The chain couples TRBV4-3 to TRBJ2-7; D possibly matches TRBD1 or TRBD2 (6 bases each). V shed 0 bases and J shed 4 bases, with 19 bases lying between them. This CDR3 is 17 amino acids long. Germline V gene lookup returns CDR1 LGHNA and CDR2 YSLEER. CDR3 sequence: CASSQEVAAGAGYEQYF. The CDR3 DNA reads as TGCGCCAGCAGCCAAGAGGTAGCGGCAGGGGCCGGGTACGAGCAGTACTTC.

The V and J genes are TRBV7-9 and TRBJ2-5, with TRBD1 matching over 9 bases. Germline V lookup: CDR1 SEHNR, CDR2 FQNEAQ (reference sequence). Losses at the gene ends were 3 bases for V and 4 bases for J; bases not matched to a gene: 6. CDR3 length: 15 residues. CDR3 sequence reads: CASSFLPGQGETQYF. For the CDR3, the DNA is TGTGCCAGCAGCTTCCTACCGGGACAGGGAGAGACCCAGTACTTC.

The chain recombines TRBV28 with TRBJ2-7; maybe TRBD2 (5 bases). V lost 3 bases, J lost 6 bases, and 12 bases lay in between. This CDR3 is built from 13 residues. The germline V gene encodes CDR1 MDHEN and CDR2 SYDVKM. CDR3 in DNA: TGTGCCAGCAGTTTGTCGGAGGCCGGCGAGCAGTACTTC. It yields the protein CASSLSEAGEQYF. The variable domain in full, completed from reference TRBV28 and TRBJ2-7, reads DVKVTQSSRYLVKRTGEKVFLECVQDMDHENMFWYRQDPGLGLRLIYFSYDVKMKEKGDIPEGYSVSREKKERFSLILESASTNQTSMYLCASSLSEAGEQYFGPGTRLTVT.

A word on this clone: Other DNA sequences in this specimen translate into the identical CDR3. The chain combines TRBV4-1 with TRBJ1-1; TRBD1 aligns across 12 bases. The CDR3 covers 15 residues. V lost 3 bases, J lost 1 base, and 0 bases stayed unmatched. Germline lookup yields CDR1 MGHRA and CDR2 YSYEKL. The CDR3 region has the DNA TGCGCCAGCAGCCAGGGACAGGGGGCGAACACTGAAGCTTTCTTT. Amino acids: CASSQGQGANTEAFF.

The J gene is TRBJ2-7, the V gene TRBV27; 9 positions match TRBD1. The CDR3 totals 14 residues. Germline assignment: CDR1 MNHEY and CDR2 SMNVEV (reference sequence). V dropped 5 bases and J dropped 5; count of bases not matched to a gene: 7. The CDR3 spells CASSRSGQGNEQYF. CDR3 coding DNA: TGTGCCAGCAGTCGCTCGGGACAGGGCAACGAGCAGTACTTC.

This chain joins TRBV7-9 and TRBJ1-1; a possible D gene is TRBD1 (5 bases). Trimming removed 4 bases at V and 5 bases at J, with 17 bases between. Germline V gene data show CDR1 as SEHNR and CDR2 as FQNEAQ (reference sequence). CDR3 length: 15 residues. This CDR3 reads CASSWSWGKNTEAFF. In DNA form, the CDR3 reads TGTGCCAGCAGCTGGAGCTGGGGGAAGAATACTGAAGCTTTCTTT.

The chain uses TRBV2 and TRBJ2-1, with TRBD2 matching over 9 bases. Per germline, CDR1 SNHLY and CDR2 FYNNEI. The CDR3 runs to 17 residues. With V trimmed by 5 bases and J by 2 bases, 10 bases remained unmatched. The CDR3 here is CASSRLAEETPYNEQFF. CDR3 DNA sequence: TGTGCCAGCAGTCGACTAGCGGAAGAGACCCCCTACAATGAGCAGTTCTTC.

In this sample, this clone turned up once. The CDR3 end shows no conserved phenylalanine or tryptophan, and so a read error is likely. The DNA is omitted, as the CDR3 cannot be located on it reliably, and the CDR3 follows TCRdb's listing. V gene TRBV11-2 combines with J gene TRBJ1-1. CDR1 and CDR2 (germline): SGHAT, FQNNGV. The CDR3 spans 10 residues, counting both ends. CDR3: CASSLDRTPL.

The gene calls are TRBV11-2 and TRBJ2-5; 13 bases align to TRBD2. The CDR3 runs 16 residues. Trimming removed 2 bases from V and 3 bases from J; junction bases left unmatched: 3. The germline V gene encodes CDR1 SGHAT and CDR2 FQNNGV. The chain's CDR3 is CASSLPLAGGKETQYF. The CDR3, as DNA: TGTGCCAGCAGCTTACCACTAGCGGGGGGGAAAGAGACCCAGTACTTC.

The chain couples TRBV9 to TRBJ1-6; D call uncertain. V lost 4 bases, J lost 0 bases, and 5 bases lay in between. This CDR3 region has 14 residues. Germline V gene sequence: CDR1 SGDLS, CDR2 YYNGEE. The CDR3 sequence is CASSLSSYNSPLHF. In DNA, the CDR3 is TGTGCCAGCAGCTTAAGCTCCTATAATTCACCCCTCCACTTT.